The 28 T cell receptor beta chains in this list originate from one sample, sequenced in a study of blood T cell repertoires in COVID-19. Assay used: immunoSEQ multiplex PCR; TCRdb lists only in-frame clones, some missing. The data contain 200,000 or so clones, 84% of them singletons. Sequenced: peripheral blood. All receptors come from a human donor in a cohort sampled during active COVID-19.

This clone has a handful of counts. V is TRBV15 and J is TRBJ1-4, with 7 bases aligning to TRBD1. V gave up 5 bases and J gave up 8 bases; unmatched junction bases: 8. This CDR3 has 14 residues. Germline CDR1 LNHNV, CDR2 YYDKDF (reference sequence). CDR3 DNA: TGTGCCACCAGCTCCGACAGGGATGTGGAAAAACTGTTTTTT. Translated: CATSSDRDVEKLFF.

This clone was detected only a few times. The chain links TRBV11-2 to TRBJ2-2, with a weak D call TRBD1 (6 bases). V was clipped by 4 bases and J by 5 bases, with 11 bases between them. Germline V gene lookup returns CDR1 SGHAT and CDR2 FQNNGV. This CDR3 contains 14 residues. The DNA of the CDR3 is TGTGCCAGCAGCTCAGACAGGTCGACCGGGGAGCTGTTTTTT. It codes for CASSSDRSTGELFF. Complete variable domain (other parts from reference TRBV11-2 and TRBJ2-2): EAGVAQSPRYKIIEKRQSVAFWCNPISGHATLYWYQQILGQGPKLLIQFQNNGVVDDSQLPKDRFSAERLKGVDSTLKIQPAKLEDSAVYLCASSSDRSTGELFFGEGSRLTVL.

The gene calls are TRBV5-6 and TRBJ2-7; D possibly corresponds to TRBD1 (5 bases). The CDR3 consists of 16 residues. The V gene's germline CDR1 is SGHDT and CDR2 YYEEEE. The ends were cut back, 1 base at V and 0 bases at J, with 14 bases in the middle. The chain's CDR3 is CASSLLLRQSSYEQYF. The CDR3 nucleotides are TGTGCCAGCAGCTTGTTGTTGAGACAGAGCTCCTACGAGCAGTACTTC.

This clone was seen more than once but under ten times. The chain is built from TRBV2 and TRBJ2-1, with 7 positions matching TRBD1. CDR1 and CDR2 (germline): SNHLY, FYNNEI. This CDR3 is built from 12 residues. V shed 2 bases, J shed 15 bases, and the junction held 7 bases outside the gene matches. Written as DNA, the CDR3 is TGTGCCAGCAGTGAAACCCGGGACAGAGGGTTCTTC. Its protein product is CASSETRDRGFF. The full variable domain, with the rest looked up from reference TRBV2 and TRBJ2-1, is EPEVTQTPSHQVTQMGQEVILRCVPISNHLYFYWYRQILGQKVEFLVSFYNNEISEKSEIFDDQFSVERPDGSNFTLKIRSTKLEDSAMYFCASSETRDRGFFGPGTRLTVL.

This chain links TRBV7-9 with TRBJ2-1; 7 positions agree with TRBD1. V dropped 0 bases and J dropped 8; count of bases not matched to a gene: 1. Germline values: CDR1 SEHNR, CDR2 FQNEAQ (reference sequence). The CDR3 covers 13 residues. CDR3 loop: CASSLAGGDEQFF. CDR3 coding DNA: TGTGCCAGCAGCTTAGCAGGGGGCGATGAGCAGTTCTTC.

This chain uses TRBV7-9 with TRBJ2-7; no firm D call. V shed 0 bases and J shed 0 bases, with 6 bases lying between them. The germline V gene has CDR1 SEHNR and CDR2 FQNEAQ (reference sequence). The CDR3 contains 14 residues. The CDR3 sequence: CASSLAGSSYEQYF. In nucleotides, the CDR3 is TGTGCCAGCAGCTTAGCGGGCAGCTCCTACGAGCAGTACTTC.

This rearrangement joins TRBV18 to TRBJ2-1; D possibly corresponds to TRBD1 (6 bases). There are 14 residues in the CDR3. The V and J ends lost 6 bases and 8 bases respectively, with 17 bases between them. Germline values: CDR1 KGHSH, CDR2 LQKENI. CDR3 loop: CASSRQRGQDEQFF. CDR3 DNA sequence: TGTGCCAGCTCCCGTCAAAGGGGACAAGATGAGCAGTTCTTC.

The chain joins TRBV10-2 to TRBJ1-1; 7 nucleotides agree with TRBD1. V trimming: 6 bases; J trimming: 6 bases; junction bases outside the gene matches: 13. This CDR3 has 15 amino acids. Germline V CDR1 and CDR2: WSHSY, SAAADI. The CDR3 nucleotides read TGCGCCAGCAGCCGACCTAGGGGGCCGGGCGCTGAAGCTTTCTTT. It encodes CASSRPRGPGAEAFF.

The genes are TRBV5-1 and TRBJ2-1; no definite D call. Germline assignment: CDR1 SGHRS and CDR2 YFSETQ. This CDR3 has 15 residues. The V end was cut by 2 bases, the J end by 0 bases, with 9 bases between. The CDR3 coding sequence is TGCGCCAGCAGCTTCACGGCAGGCTCCTACAATGAGCAGTTCTTC. It yields the protein CASSFTAGSYNEQFF.

This clone was seen only a few times. This chain uses TRBV7-9 with TRBJ2-3; D gene uncertain. V lost 4 bases and J lost 0, with 8 bases in between. The CDR3 extends over 14 amino acids. Germline values: CDR1 SEHNR, CDR2 FQNEAQ (reference sequence). CDR3 in DNA: TGTGCCAGCAGCTCGTACTTGAGCACAGATACGCAGTATTTT. Amino acids: CASSSYLSTDTQYF.

The rearrangement links TRBV19 to TRBJ2-6; 7 positions match TRBD1. V lost 7 bases and J lost 2; bases outside the gene matches: 8. The CDR3 spans 16 residues. The V gene's germline CDR1 is LNHDA and CDR2 SQIVND (reference sequence). The CDR3 reads CASNRGTRTGANVLTF. DNA of the CDR3: TGTGCCAGTAACAGGGGAACTAGGACTGGGGCCAACGTCCTGACTTTC.

V is TRBV4-1 and J is TRBJ2-6; 11 bases agree with TRBD2. Unmatched junction bases numbered 9, after V lost 3 bases and J lost 2 bases. Germline CDR1 reads MGHRA; CDR2 reads YSYEKL. There are 19 residues in the CDR3. In nucleotides, the CDR3 is TGCGCCAGCAGCCAGGGGCTTAGCGGGAGGGCGCCTGGGGCCAACGTCCTGACTTTC. Protein sequence: CASSQGLSGRAPGANVLTF.

A single count supports this clone. The chain employs TRBV28 and TRBJ1-4; D is perhaps TRBD1 (6 bases). The germline V gene has CDR1 MDHEN and CDR2 SYDVKM. V was cut by 3 bases and J by 3 bases, with 11 bases left in between. This CDR3 contains 15 residues. Written as DNA, the CDR3 is TGTGCCAGCAGTTTCGGACAGCTTCCTAATGAAAAACTGTTTTTT. Protein product: CASSFGQLPNEKLFF.

The chain combines TRBV5-1 with TRBJ2-7, with D uncertain. V was pared by 2 bases and J by 6 bases, with 21 bases between. The CDR3 spans 16 residues. Germline CDR1 is SGHRS and CDR2 is YFSETQ. This chain's CDR3 is CASSFSVYRRIGEQYF. DNA of the CDR3: TGCGCCAGCAGCTTTTCAGTCTACAGACGTATCGGCGAGCAGTACTTC.

The V and J genes are TRBV3-1 (or the pseudogene TRBV3-2) and TRBJ2-2; 12 positions agree with TRBD1. Losses at the gene ends were 5 bases for V and 7 bases for J; bases not matched to a gene: 8. Per the germline V gene, CDR1 is LGHDT and CDR2 is YNNKEL (reference sequence). This CDR3 spans 16 amino acids. For the CDR3, the DNA is TGTGCCAGCAGCACCCCGGGACAGGGGGCGAACGGGGAGCTGTTTTTT. Amino acid sequence: CASSTPGQGANGELFF.

The chain carries TRBV19 and TRBJ1-5, with TRBD1 matching 8 bases. Germline trimming cut 6 bases from V and 5 bases from J; bases unmatched to any gene: 12. Per germline, CDR1 LNHDA and CDR2 SQIVND (reference sequence). The CDR3 extends over 16 amino acids. CDR3 sequence: CASRDSRGLFDQPQHF. Here the CDR3 DNA reads TGTGCCAGTAGGGATAGCAGGGGGCTATTTGATCAGCCCCAGCATTTT.

This chain connects TRBV27 to TRBJ1-2; 9 bases fit TRBD1. After removal of 3 bases from V and 7 bases from J, the junction contained 9 bases not matched to a gene. This CDR3 has 15 amino acids. From germline, CDR1 is MNHEY and CDR2 SMNVEV (reference sequence). The CDR3 reads CASSFSGQGLGGYTF. CDR3 nucleotides: TGTGCCAGCAGTTTCTCGGGACAGGGATTAGGTGGCTACACCTTC.

This chain uses TRBV4-1 with TRBJ1-5; D is perhaps TRBD1 (5 bases). There are 18 residues in the CDR3. V was trimmed by 0 bases and J by 6 bases, leaving 21 bases between them. Germline CDR1 MGHRA, CDR2 YSYEKL. The CDR3 loop is CASSQDISAGRASQPQHF. The CDR3 DNA reads as TGCGCCAGCAGCCAAGACATAAGTGCGGGACGGGCAAGTCAGCCCCAGCATTTT.

V and J are TRBV5-4 and TRBJ2-7, with TRBD2 matching 10 bases. Germline V gene lookup returns CDR1 SGHNT and CDR2 YYREEE (reference sequence). The trim removed 4 bases at V and 0 bases at J, leaving 7 bases unmatched. The CDR3 has 16 amino acids. The CDR3 reads CASSTGLAVSSYEQYF. CDR3 DNA sequence: TGTGCCAGCAGCACCGGACTAGCGGTTAGCTCCTACGAGCAGTACTTC. The whole variable domain, remainder taken from reference TRBV5-4 and TRBJ2-7, is ETGVTQSPTHLIKTRGQQVTLRCSSQSGHNTVSWYQQALGQGPQFIFQYYREEENGRGNFPPRFSGLQFPNYSSELNVNALELDDSALYLCASSTGLAVSSYEQYFGPGTRLTVT.

This rearrangement joins TRBV21-1 to TRBJ1-2; the table names TRBD1, a call not compared with the DNA. TRBV21-1 is flagged as a pseudogene. The CDR3 loop spans 16 amino acids. CDR3 region: CASMVAWGGDHYGYTF. The CDR3 region has the DNA TGTGCCAGCATGGTGGCGTGGGGCGGAGATCACTATGGCTACACCTTC.

This sequence joins TRBV7-2 and TRBJ2-3; TRBD2 matches at 9 bases. The CDR3 totals 16 residues. The V gene end was trimmed by 5 bases and the J gene end by 7 bases; junction bases not matched to a gene: 13. Germline-derived CDR1 and CDR2 are SGHTA and FQGNSA. Here the CDR3 DNA reads TGTGCCAGCAGCGCCTCCGGGACTAGCAGTACATATACGCAGTATTTT. Protein sequence: CASSASGTSSTYTQYF.

The chain couples TRBV5-6 to TRBJ2-5; 8 nucleotides align to TRBD2. The CDR3 sequence is 14 residues long. CDR1 is SGHDT, CDR2 YYEEEE, per germline. V gave up 2 bases and J gave up 5 bases; unmatched junction bases: 5. CDR3 sequence (DNA): TGTGCCAGCAGCTTTGTCACTAGCGGCGAGACCCAGTACTTC. It yields the protein CASSFVTSGETQYF. Complete variable domain (other parts from reference TRBV5-6 and TRBJ2-5): DAGVTQSPTHLIKTRGQQVTLRCSPKSGHDTVSWYQQALGQGPQFIFQYYEEEERQRGNFPDRFSGHQFPNYSSELNVNALLLGDSALYLCASSFVTSGETQYFGPGTRLLVL.

The chain carries TRBV28 and TRBJ2-7, with 7 bases aligning to TRBD1. This CDR3 comprises 15 residues. Trimming at V came to 6 bases and at J to 2 bases, leaving 10 bases not matched to a gene. The germline CDR1 and CDR2 sequences are MDHEN and SYDVKM. This chain's CDR3 is CASSPGTVGPYEQYF. CDR3 nucleotides: TGTGCCAGCAGCCCCGGGACAGTTGGCCCCTACGAGCAGTACTTC.

The CDR3 DNA reads TGCGCCAGCCGAAACAGGGCAGGCAATTCACCCCTCCACTTT. Protein sequence: CASRNRAGNSPLHF. The chain recombines TRBV5-1 with TRBJ1-6, with D maybe TRBD1 (6 bases). CDR1 is SGHRS, CDR2 YFSETQ, per germline. The CDR3 is 14 amino acids. Trimming pared 7 bases from V and 7 bases from J, leaving 15 bases between.

The gene calls are TRBV19 and TRBJ2-1; 7 bases are shared with TRBD2. This CDR3 has 14 amino acids. V was pared by 3 bases and J by 7 bases, with 6 bases of the junction left unmatched. Germline CDR1 is LNHDA and CDR2 is SQIVND (reference sequence). The CDR3 DNA reads TGTGCCAGTAGTATGACTAGCATGAGAAATGAGCAGTTCTTC. It codes for CASSMTSMRNEQFF.

The chain couples TRBV5-1 to TRBJ1-4; TRBD1 aligns across 9 bases. CDR3 length: 15 residues. Germline V gives CDR1 SGHRS, CDR2 YFSETQ. The V segment lost 0 bases and the J segment 6 bases; nucleotides outside the gene matches: 3. The CDR3 nucleotides read TGCGCCAGCAGCTTGGTTGGACAGGGGTATGAAAAACTGTTTTTT. This sequence encodes CASSLVGQGYEKLFF. The full variable domain, its missing parts supplied by reference TRBV5-1 and TRBJ1-4, is KAGVTQTPRYLIKTRGQQVTLSCSPISGHRSVSWYQQTPGQGLQFLFEYFSETQRNKGNFPGRFSGRQFSNSRSEMNVSTLELGDSALYLCASSLVGQGYEKLFFGSGTQLSVL.

This clone was picked up a small number of times. The chain recombines TRBV25-1 with TRBJ2-7; TRBD2 matches at 14 bases. Germline CDR1 MGHDK, CDR2 SYGVNS. The CDR3 runs 13 residues. Germline trimming cut 7 bases from V and 8 bases from J; bases unmatched to any gene: 4. The CDR3 sequence is CASTGTSGSKQYF. The CDR3 nucleotides are TGTGCCAGCACTGGGACTAGCGGGAGCAAGCAGTACTTC.

The V and J genes are TRBV6-6 and TRBJ1-1, with a tentative D call TRBD1 (5 bases). The CDR3 loop spans 13 amino acids. V gave up 5 bases and J gave up 6 bases, with 13 bases separating them. Germline V lookup: CDR1 MNHNY, CDR2 SVGAGI (reference sequence). CDR3 region: CASSPPTGAEAFF. The CDR3 DNA follows: TGTGCCAGCAGTCCACCGACGGGGGCTGAAGCTTTCTTT.